A single sample gave rise to the 22 T cell receptor beta chains below, sequenced in a study of blood T cell repertoires in COVID-19. Generated by immunoSEQ multiplex PCR, the TCRdb table keeps only in-frame clones and is missing some. The sample shows fewer than 200,000 clones, around 89% of them seen only once. The sample comprised peripheral blood. The receptor set was obtained from a man younger than 35 who had recovered from COVID-19.

The genes are TRBV7-8 and TRBJ1-2; TRBD1 aligns across 7 bases. J lost 4 bases, V lost 6 bases, and 5 bases had no gene match. This CDR3 contains 13 residues. Germline V lookup: CDR1 SGHVS, CDR2 FQNEAQ. CDR3 in DNA: TGTGCCAGCAGGCAGACAGGGTCCTATGGCTACACCTTC. This sequence encodes CASRQTGSYGYTF.

The chain employs TRBV19 and TRBJ2-5; D gene ambiguous. Trimming shortened V by 5 bases and J by 4 bases, and 11 bases separated the two germline ends. The V gene's germline CDR1 is LNHDA and CDR2 SQIVND (reference sequence). There are 13 residues in the CDR3. The CDR3 reads CASSPGQAETQYF. CDR3 sequence (DNA): TGTGCCAGTAGTCCTGGGCAGGCAGAGACCCAGTACTTC.

This chain joins TRBV28 and TRBJ1-1, with no clear D. V was pared by 4 bases and J by 7 bases, with 16 bases between. The CDR3 sequence is 14 residues long. The V gene's germline CDR1 is MDHEN and CDR2 SYDVKM. The CDR3 sequence: CASSSHDREFEAFF. CDR3 DNA sequence: TGTGCCAGCAGTTCCCACGATCGGGAGTTTGAAGCTTTCTTT.

This chain links TRBV7-9 with TRBJ2-1; 9 nucleotides line up with TRBD2. This CDR3 spans 15 amino acids. The V gene end was trimmed by 3 bases and the J gene end by 15 bases; junction bases not matched to a gene: 15. CDR1 SEHNR and CDR2 FQNEAQ come from the germline V gene (reference sequence). CDR3 DNA: TGTGCCAGCAGCTTTGGGGATGCCGGGACTAGCTCAGGGTTCTTC. Encoded protein: CASSFGDAGTSSGFF. Based on the CDR3 plus reference TRBV7-9 and TRBJ2-1, the full variable domain is DTGVSQNPRHKITKRGQNVTFRCDPISEHNRLYWYRQTLGQGPEFLTYFQNEAQLEKSRLLSDRFSAERPKGSFSTLEIQRTEQGDSAMYLCASSFGDAGTSSGFFGPGTRLTVL.

The genes are TRBV9 and TRBJ1-4, with TRBD1 identical over 9 bases. Germline assignment: CDR1 SGDLS and CDR2 YYNGEE. J gave up 8 bases and V 0 bases, and 2 bases lay outside the gene matches. The CDR3 totals 14 residues. CDR3 DNA: TGTGCCAGCAGCGTAGGACAGGGGGGAGAAAAACTGTTTTTT. This codes for CASSVGQGGEKLFF.

V and J are TRBV6-5 and TRBJ2-5, with 7 bases fitting TRBD1. Germline CDR1 is MNHEY and CDR2 is SVGAGI. V shed 4 bases and J 5 bases; nucleotides not matched to a gene: 13. This CDR3 has 16 amino acids. The CDR3 coding sequence is TGTGCCAGCAGTTCAAGGGAGAGGGGGCTCCGGGAGACCCAGTACTTC. Its protein product is CASSSRERGLRETQYF.

V and J are TRBV6-5 and TRBJ2-2; perhaps TRBD2 as D (5 bases). Trimming cost V 6 bases and J 4 bases, with 9 bases left between them. The CDR3 has 13 residues. Per germline, CDR1 MNHEY and CDR2 SVGAGI. For the CDR3, the DNA is TGTGCCAGCAGAACCAGCGGCACCGGGGAGCTGTTTTTT. This codes for CASRTSGTGELFF.

The chain links TRBV5-1 to TRBJ2-7, with TRBD1 as a possible D gene (5 bases). V lost 0 bases and J 0 bases, leaving 13 bases between the germline ends. Germline CDR1 reads SGHRS; CDR2 reads YFSETQ. The CDR3 runs 16 residues. CDR3 nucleotides: TGCGCCAGCAGCTTGGGTTCAGGGCCCAGCTCCTACGAGCAGTACTTC. It encodes CASSLGSGPSSYEQYF.

This sequence joins TRBV9 and TRBJ2-5, with TRBD2 matching over 12 bases. This CDR3 has 15 amino acids. Germline V gene lookup returns CDR1 SGDLS and CDR2 YYNGEE. V dropped 0 bases and J dropped 4; count of bases not matched to a gene: 1. CDR3 protein: CASSVASGRGETQYF. The CDR3 nucleotides read TGTGCCAGCAGCGTAGCTAGCGGGAGGGGAGAGACCCAGTACTTC.

This chain connects TRBV28 to TRBJ1-1; D is undetermined. The CDR3 has 14 amino acids. Trimming pared 10 bases from V and 1 base from J, leaving 16 bases between. CDR1 and CDR2 (germline): MDHEN, SYDVKM. CDR3 sequence: CATTSTVRNTEAFF. Here the CDR3 DNA reads TGTGCCACCACCTCTACGGTAAGGAACACTGAAGCTTTCTTT.

The genes are TRBV6-2 or TRBV6-3 and TRBJ1-5; 10 nucleotides match TRBD1. The CDR3 extends over 18 amino acids. The V and J ends lost 2 bases and 4 bases, in that order; junction bases with no gene match: 11. CDR1 and CDR2 (germline): MNHEY, SVGEGT. For the CDR3, the DNA is TGTGCCAGCAGTTACGATGGACCCGGACAGGGGGGGAATCAGCCCCAGCATTTT. This encodes CASSYDGPGQGGNQPQHF.

Details on this clone: Other DNA sequences within the sample encode an identical CDR3. The V and J genes are TRBV7-2 and TRBJ1-2; D call uncertain. The CDR3 covers 12 residues. Between the trimmed V and J ends, which lost 1 base and 5 bases, there was a span of 5 bases. Germline values: CDR1 SGHTA, CDR2 FQGNSA. For the CDR3, the DNA is TGTGCCAGCAGCTTAGGAGGTTATGGCTACACCTTC. Translation gives CASSLGGYGYTF.

The J gene is TRBJ1-4, the V gene TRBV6-5; D is unresolved. The CDR3 spans 13 residues. V was pared by 2 bases and J by 5 bases, with 6 bases between. Per the germline V gene, CDR1 is MNHEY and CDR2 is SVGAGI. This CDR3 is CASSYAVNEKLFF. CDR3 in DNA: TGTGCCAGCAGTTACGCAGTGAATGAAAAACTGTTTTTT.

The chain combines TRBV29-1 with TRBJ2-7; D remains unclear. The CDR3 consists of 13 residues. CDR1 is SQVTM and CDR2 is ANQGSEA in the germline V gene. Deletions cut 6 bases from V and 2 bases from J, with 14 bases between. The DNA of the CDR3 is TGCAGCGTCTCTCCGCTGGGCACCTACGAGCAGTACTTC. Translating gives CSVSPLGTYEQYF.

The chain carries TRBV4-3 and TRBJ1-2; 8 bases align to TRBD1. CDR3 length: 16 residues. CDR1 is LGHNA, CDR2 YSLEER, per germline. The V and J ends lost 0 bases and 8 bases, in that order; junction bases with no gene match: 11. DNA of the CDR3: TGCGCCAGCAGCCAAGATTTGGCGACAGGGGCCTTCGGCTACACCTTC. This encodes CASSQDLATGAFGYTF.

V is TRBV6-5 and J is TRBJ2-1; 8 positions agree with TRBD1. J lost 15 bases, V lost 7 bases, and 20 bases had no gene match. Germline V lookup: CDR1 MNHEY, CDR2 SVGAGI. The CDR3 loop spans 15 amino acids. This chain's CDR3 is CASMGQATPSTIGFF. CDR3 in DNA: TGTGCCAGCATGGGACAGGCAACCCCATCGACAATAGGGTTCTTC.

The chain has TRBV4-2 and TRBJ2-7, with D tentatively TRBD2 (5 bases). The CDR3 contains 14 residues. V was clipped by 1 base and J by 2 bases, with 9 bases between them. Germline CDR1 LGHNA, CDR2 YNFKEQ. CDR3: CASSQASGAYEQYF. CDR3 in DNA: TGTGCCAGCAGCCAAGCTTCCGGGGCCTACGAGCAGTACTTC.

This chain connects TRBV6-5 to TRBJ2-7, with TRBD1 matching over 9 bases. CDR1 is MNHEY and CDR2 is SVGAGI in the germline V gene. After removal of 6 bases from V and 4 bases from J, the junction contained 7 bases not matched to a gene. This CDR3 contains 14 residues. The CDR3 DNA reads TGTGCCAGCAGGAGGGACAGGGAGGGTTACGAGCAGTACTTC. The encoded protein is CASRRDREGYEQYF.

This chain joins TRBV5-8 and TRBJ2-3; 9 nucleotides match TRBD2. The CDR3 spans 16 residues. The ends lost 0 bases at V and 2 bases at J; junction bases unmatched: 4. Germline values: CDR1 SGHTS, CDR2 YDEGEE. The CDR3 protein is CASSLVVAGDTDTQYF. The DNA for the CDR3 is TGTGCCAGCAGCTTGGTGGTAGCGGGAGACACAGATACGCAGTATTTT.

In its sample, this clone was seen once. CDR3 region: CASSYEASGRAKDEQFF. In DNA form, the CDR3 reads TGTGCCAGCAGTTATGAAGCTAGCGGGCGAGCGAAGGATGAGCAGTTCTTC. This rearrangement joins TRBV6-2 or TRBV6-3 to TRBJ2-1; 8 nucleotides line up with TRBD2. Germline V gene sequence: CDR1 MNHEY, CDR2 SVGEGT. This CDR3 has 17 amino acids. V was clipped by 3 bases and J by 8 bases; unmatched bases: 15.

V gene TRBV24-1 combines with J gene TRBJ2-3; 7 bases are a match to TRBD2. Germline loops: CDR1 KGHDR, CDR2 SFDVKD. This CDR3 contains 13 residues. V was pared by 5 bases and J by 7 bases, with 5 bases of the junction left unmatched. DNA of the CDR3: TGTGCCACCAGTGGGGGGGGGAGTAATACGCAGTATTTT. Its translation: CATSGGGSNTQYF.

The chain is built from TRBV2 and TRBJ2-1; the D gene is possibly TRBD2 (6 bases). Trimming pared 1 base from V and 6 bases from J, leaving 10 bases between. This CDR3 is built from 14 residues. Per germline, CDR1 SNHLY and CDR2 FYNNEI. The CDR3 nucleotides read TGTGCCAGCAGTGAAGGACTAGTGAGCAATGAGCAGTTCTTC. Translating gives CASSEGLVSNEQFF.